The entry that follows covers one TCR beta chain sequence. The antigen it recognizes is unknown. Per-base qualities were not stored, and no clone one base away is much larger. V is cut back by 4 bases and J by 6 bases, with 7 bases in the junction unmatched. The CDR3 runs 14 amino acids, cysteine and phenylalanine included. Just CDR3 DNA is preserved here, 42 bases in frame from base 1. The germline V gene (reference sequence) supplies CDR1 LNHNV and CDR2 YYDKDF. Enrolling through a virtual design, the prospective study's participants ranged in age from about 18 to 89 years and lived across around 25 United States geographic areas. Cohort assignment in the prospective study relied on participant-reported clinical history from a screening survey and a study questionnaire. In the prospective study, mobile phlebotomists collected whole blood, serum and a nasopharyngeal or oropharyngeal swab from each participant. Participants in the prospective study had the option to provide additional blood draws and questionnaires over a roughly two-month period. Before DNA extraction, blood samples from the prospective study were shipped at room temperature or frozen.

This entry is derived from a study of blood T cell repertoires in COVID-19 (dated by TCRdb to about 2020). For context, the study as a whole: Collaborator samples came from the United States, Italy and Spain and covered acute and convalescent phases of COVID-19. The material from the prospective study consisted of cDNA or gDNA derived from T cells, B-cell-depleted T cells, or PBMCs. Deeply sampled blood TCRbeta repertoires from subjects exposed to, actively infected with, or recovered from COVID-19 were included in the dataset. The repertoires were released in a freely available public database intended as a resource for research on the immune response to SARS-CoV-2. Samples were obtained from the ongoing ImmuneRACE study (first 160 participants) and from approximately 1,200 subjects provided by 6 global collaborators. Sample metadata almost always included a de-identified subject ID, COVID-19 status, age in years and sex. HLA class I and class II types, where available, came from metadata supplied by the sample provider rather than from assay-based typing. Broad study findings and their caveats: The amount of clinical and demographic metadata varied by source and participant and was provided uncurated.

TCRbeta CDR3 regions were amplified from genomic DNA by means of the immunoSEQ Assay, a bias-controlled multiplex PCR. Processing in the source paper ran as follows. The number of nucleated cells in each sample was estimated by amplification of reference gene primers within the assay. To quantify the absolute abundance of each unique TCRbeta CDR3 rearrangement, sequence reads were collapsed and filtered. For each sample, productive Simpson clonality was calculated by taking the square root of Simpson's diversity index across productive rearrangements. Imported from immuneACCESS, the table was reduced by TCRdb to in-frame sequences with V and J called. These copies leave out some clones; in studies compared against another copy, an unresolved V gene accounts for under half, and the cause of the remainder is not known. V and J calls and clone size are those listed in that table; D and trimming were worked out from the DNA. In all, the sample holds some 230,000 clones, and about 86% of those were seen once. About 1.3% of the sample lies in the top ten.

This clonotype originated in a woman aged 40-49 years with acute COVID-19. Sequenced input: PBMCs or T cells enriched from blood (not recorded which). The rearrangement combines TRBV15 with TRBJ1-2; 8 bases in the junction line up with TRBD1. The CDR3 here reads CATSTREQGDGYTF. The DNA is as follows: TGTGCCACCAGCACACGGGAACAGGGGGATGGCTACACCTTC.